This entry lists 21 T cell receptor beta chains sequenced from one sample in a study of response to subunit inactivated influenza vaccine (dated by TCRdb to 2016 to 2018). Libraries were prepared through RT-PCR. TCRdb lists the instrument as Illumina HiSeq 2500. The public reads were quality trimmed at Q25 with fastp and then assembled into clones with MiXCR by TCRdb, keeping productive beta chains. Every CDR3 protein is listed once, alongside the most common genes and DNA of its rows. This sample lists fewer than 650,000 distinct CDR3 sequences; 10% to 15% were detected once. The leading ten clones occupy 13% of the sample. What this sample's time point label stands for: 45 days after influenza vaccine administration. Sequenced material: PBMCs from blood, taken 40 to 50 days after vaccination. The receptors stem from a man in his fifties or sixties who received an inactivated influenza vaccine. Donor details come from another sample of the same person, matched by shared clones.

The V call is TRBV10-3, the J call TRBJ2-1, with 10 bases that match TRBD1. V dropped 10 bases and J dropped 8; count of bases not matched to a gene: 17. CDR1 is ENHRY and CDR2 is SYGVKD in the germline V gene. The CDR3 contains 16 residues. Here the CDR3 DNA reads TGTGCCACCGGCCTCCTTATGGGGACAGGGGTGCATGAGCAGTTCTTC. Amino acid sequence: CATGLLMGTGVHEQFF.

The rearrangement links TRBV5-6 to TRBJ2-7, with 9 bases aligning to TRBD1. Unmatched junction bases numbered 8, after V lost 0 bases and J lost 4 bases. The germline V gene encodes CDR1 SGHDT and CDR2 YYEEEE. The CDR3 extends over 16 amino acids. The chain's CDR3 is CASSLEVVTGGYEQYF. For the CDR3, the DNA is TGTGCCAGCAGCTTGGAAGTCGTGACAGGGGGATACGAGCAGTACTTC.

This chain connects TRBV2 to TRBJ2-7; D is undetermined. Germline V lookup: CDR1 SNHLY, CDR2 FYNNEI. V was clipped by 4 bases and J by 1 base, with 8 bases between them. The CDR3 loop spans 13 amino acids. The DNA for the CDR3 is TGTGCCAGCAGTGGGGGATATTCCTACGAGCAGTACTTC. Encoded protein: CASSGGYSYEQYF. The full variable domain, in which reference TRBV2 and TRBJ2-7 provide the parts outside the CDR3, is EPEVTQTPSHQVTQMGQEVILRCVPISNHLYFYWYRQILGQKVEFLVSFYNNEISEKSEIFDDQFSVERPDGSNFTLKIRSTKLEDSAMYFCASSGGYSYEQYFGPGTRLTVT.

The chain combines TRBV5-1 with TRBJ2-2; D is ambiguous. Germline V gene data show CDR1 as SGHRS and CDR2 as YFSETQ. This CDR3 region has 16 residues. Trimming cost V 2 bases and J 0 bases, with 11 bases left between them. CDR3 coding DNA: TGCGCCAGCAGCTTAACGGTCAGGTCGAACACCGGGGAGCTGTTTTTT. Its protein product is CASSLTVRSNTGELFF.

The chain is built from TRBV18 and TRBJ1-2; TRBD1 matches 8 bases. Per the germline V gene, CDR1 is KGHSH and CDR2 is LQKENI. The V and J ends lost 3 bases and 4 bases, in that order; junction bases with no gene match: 7. This CDR3 is 15 amino acids long. CDR3 residues: CASSPGQAEPYGYTF. The CDR3 DNA follows: TGTGCCAGCTCACCGGGACAGGCCGAACCCTATGGCTACACCTTC.

This clonotype was counted at least ten times. The J gene is TRBJ2-5, the V gene TRBV12-3 or TRBV12-4; D gene uncertain. This CDR3 region has 13 residues. V dropped 3 bases and J dropped 2 bases, with 7 bases sitting between them. The CDR3 region has the DNA TGTGCCAGCAGTTTGTACGGGCAAGAGACCCAGTACTTC. It translates to CASSLYGQETQYF.

The chain uses TRBV4-3 and TRBJ2-7; perhaps D is TRBD1 or TRBD2 (5 bases each). The CDR3 spans 17 residues. V lost 0 bases, J lost 2 bases, and 17 bases lay in between. Germline V lookup: CDR1 LGHNA, CDR2 YSLEER. The CDR3 sequence: CASSQEFTREGTYEQYF. The DNA of the CDR3 is TGCGCCAGCAGCCAAGAGTTTACGAGAGAGGGGACCTACGAGCAGTACTTC.

The J gene is TRBJ1-6, the V gene TRBV5-1; D gene ambiguous. CDR1 is SGHRS, CDR2 YFSETQ, per germline. The CDR3 sequence is 14 residues long. V lost 5 bases and J lost 0, with 6 bases in between. The CDR3 DNA is TGCGCCAGCAGGGTCAGCTCCTATAATTCACCCCTCCACTTT. Protein sequence: CASRVSSYNSPLHF.

The rearrangement uses TRBV4-1 and TRBJ2-1; maybe TRBD2 (6 bases). The CDR3 consists of 16 residues. V was clipped by 3 bases and J by 3 bases, with 15 bases between them. Germline V gene lookup returns CDR1 MGHRA and CDR2 YSYEKL. CDR3 nucleotides: TGCGCCAGCAGCCAGGGTGCTGGCGGGGACTACAATGAGCAGTTCTTC. Amino acid sequence: CASSQGAGGDYNEQFF.

The rearrangement uses TRBV11-2 and TRBJ2-7; TRBD2 matches at 12 bases. J was trimmed by 5 bases and V by 2 bases; bases with no gene match: 13. Germline loops: CDR1 SGHAT, CDR2 FQNNGV. CDR3 length: 18 residues. The CDR3 DNA reads TGTGCCAGCAGCTTAAGATGGGGACTAGCGGGCTCAAGGGACGAGCAGTACTTC. It codes for CASSLRWGLAGSRDEQYF.

The chain is built from TRBV6-1 and TRBJ1-6, with TRBD1 identical over 7 bases. The CDR3 covers 18 residues. Germline V CDR1 and CDR2: MNHNS, SASEGT. Trimming cost V 4 bases and J 0 bases; bases outside gene matches: 9. The CDR3 spells CASSVPGQPRSYNSPLHF. The CDR3 region has the DNA TGTGCCAGCAGTGTGCCGGGACAGCCACGCTCCTATAATTCACCCCTCCACTTT.

In its sample, this clonotype was seen a few times. V is TRBV20-1 and J is TRBJ1-6, with D possibly matching TRBD1 (5 bases). V was trimmed by 0 bases and J by 7 bases, leaving 13 bases between them. The germline gives CDR1 DFQATT, CDR2 SNEGSKA (reference sequence). This CDR3 has 15 amino acids. The CDR3 is CSARDQGARNSPLHF. As DNA, the CDR3 is TGCAGTGCTAGAGATCAAGGGGCGCGGAATTCACCCCTCCACTTT.

The rearrangement uses TRBV6-5 and TRBJ1-6; 8 nucleotides line up with TRBD1. The V gene end was trimmed by 4 bases and the J gene end by 6 bases; junction bases not matched to a gene: 8. The CDR3 runs 16 residues. Germline V gene sequence: CDR1 MNHEY, CDR2 SVGAGI. The CDR3 protein is CASSSPDRGFNSPLHF. DNA for the CDR3: TGTGCCAGCAGTTCTCCCGACAGGGGCTTTAATTCACCCCTCCACTTT.

V and J are TRBV4-1 and TRBJ1-1, with TRBD1 matching over 9 bases. CDR3 size: 17 residues. The trim removed 4 bases at V and 4 bases at J, leaving 13 bases unmatched. Germline CDR1 MGHRA, CDR2 YSYEKL. The CDR3 spells CASSPAKGQGYITEAFF. The CDR3 DNA sequence: TGCGCCAGCAGCCCAGCAAAAGGACAGGGGTATATCACTGAAGCTTTCTTT.

The V gene is TRBV12-3 or TRBV12-4, the J gene TRBJ2-3, with a possible D match to TRBD2 (7 bases). The CDR3 is 16 amino acids. Between the trimmed V and J ends, which lost 5 bases and 2 bases, there was a span of 17 bases. CDR3 nucleotide sequence: TGTGCCAGCAGTCCCCCGGCGGGGGCCTCCACAGATACGCAGTATTTT. Translated: CASSPPAGASTDTQYF.

This clonotype has just a few counts. At one boundary the junction diverges from the germline segment, which might be a read error. The gene calls are TRBV12-3 or TRBV12-4 and TRBJ2-3; 7 nucleotides match TRBD2. This CDR3 region has 19 residues. The CDR3 here is CAISLASWREIGSTDTQYF. In DNA form, the CDR3 reads TGTGCCATCAGTTTAGCGAGTTGGCGGGAGATAGGTAGCACAGATACGCAGTATTTT.

This clonotype was detected many times. The chain is built from TRBV12-3 or TRBV12-4 and TRBJ2-7; D is uncertain. The V gene lost 5 bases and the J gene lost 3 bases, with 5 bases spanning the gap. The CDR3 runs to 11 residues. In nucleotides, the CDR3 is TGTGCCAGCAGTACGGTCTACGAGCAGTACTTC. Residues: CASSTVYEQYF.

This clonotype was picked up a small number of times. Here the CDR3 DNA reads TGCGCCAGCAGCCAAGATCAGCCTGGAAACACCATATATTTT. Amino acid sequence: CASSQDQPGNTIYF. The chain carries TRBV4-1 and TRBJ1-3; D ambiguous. V was clipped by 0 bases and J by 2 bases, with 5 bases between them. Germline V gene sequence: CDR1 MGHRA, CDR2 YSYEKL. The CDR3 loop spans 14 amino acids.

The chain couples TRBV6-1 to TRBJ2-7; D might be TRBD1 or TRBD2, each matching 9 bases. V lost 9 bases and J lost 4, with 19 bases in between. Per the germline V gene, CDR1 is MNHNS and CDR2 is SASEGT. The CDR3 spans 14 residues. The CDR3 DNA is TGTGCCAGTCTAGCGGGACAGGGTTGGTACGAGCAGTACTTC. The encoded protein is CASLAGQGWYEQYF.

This clonotype was counted a few times. The genes are TRBV6-5 and TRBJ1-5, with a tentative D call TRBD1 (5 bases). Trimming stripped 2 bases from V and 8 bases from J, with 13 bases between. Germline-derived CDR1 and CDR2 are MNHEY and SVGAGI. The CDR3 covers 14 residues. DNA for the CDR3: TGTGCCAGCAGTTACCTGGACACCTCGGAGCCCCAGCATTTT. Amino acids: CASSYLDTSEPQHF.

CDR3 loop: CSATRGPNEQFF. The CDR3 nucleotides read TGCAGTGCTACCAGGGGGCCCAATGAGCAGTTCTTC. V and J are TRBV20-1 and TRBJ2-1; 8 nucleotides align to TRBD1. The CDR3 consists of 12 residues. Germline V gene data show CDR1 as DFQATT and CDR2 as SNEGSKA (reference sequence). J lost 6 bases, V lost 4 bases, and 2 bases had no gene match.